The 25 T cell receptor beta chains below were found in one sample sequenced in a study of T cells in Graves' hyperthyroidism and ophthalmopathy. Amplification of TCR beta CDR3 regions was performed using RNA transcripts as template. First-round RT-PCR of the TCR CDR3 relied on the HTBI primer set. TCRdb passed the multiplex PCR reads through MiXCR, listing each CDR3 protein once. This table has 560,000 or so distinct CDR3 sequences, more than 45% appearing once. Material for sequencing was peripheral blood or thyroid tissue (not recorded which). These receptors all come from a young woman with Graves' hyperthyroidism.

V usage is TRBV7-9 and J usage is TRBJ2-7, with D perhaps matching TRBD1 or TRBD2 (5 bases each). V dropped 5 bases and J dropped 2 bases, with 16 bases sitting between them. This CDR3 has 15 amino acids. Germline V lookup: CDR1 SEHNR, CDR2 FQNEAQ (reference sequence). The CDR3 loop is CASSDRGVQTYEQYF. Written as DNA, the CDR3 is TGTGCCAGCAGCGACCGAGGGGTACAAACCTACGAGCAGTACTTC. The full variable domain, its missing parts supplied by reference TRBV7-9 and TRBJ2-7, is DTGVSQNPRHKITKRGQNVTFRCDPISEHNRLYWYRQTLGQGPEFLTYFQNEAQLEKSRLLSDRFSAERPKGSFSTLEIQRTEQGDSAMYLCASSDRGVQTYEQYFGPGTRLTVT.

This clonotype appeared many times. The chain has TRBV2 and TRBJ1-3; maybe TRBD1 (5 bases). Germline V gene sequence: CDR1 SNHLY, CDR2 FYNNEI. Trimming took 6 bases from V and 0 from J, leaving 15 bases between them. The CDR3 runs to 16 residues. CDR3: CASSGGYGASGNTIYF. CDR3 DNA sequence: TGTGCCAGCAGCGGAGGGTACGGGGCCTCTGGAAACACCATATATTTT.

The rearrangement links TRBV2 to TRBJ1-5; 7 bases are shared with TRBD1. The length of the CDR3 is 16 residues. Unmatched junction bases numbered 8, after V lost 6 bases and J lost 0 bases. Germline V lookup: CDR1 SNHLY, CDR2 FYNNEI. CDR3 bases: TGTGCCAGCAGCGCGACGACAGGGCGTAGCAATCAGCCCCAGCATTTT. It encodes CASSATTGRSNQPQHF.

The chain employs TRBV5-1 and TRBJ1-1, with 9 bases aligning to TRBD1. The junction had 6 bases not matched to a gene; V was cut back by 4 bases and J by 5 bases. Germline CDR1 is SGHRS and CDR2 is YFSETQ. The CDR3 totals 14 residues. DNA for the CDR3: TGCGCCAGCAGCAAGACAGGGGGTGAGACTGAAGCTTTCTTT. It encodes CASSKTGGETEAFF. Full variable domain (rest looked up from reference TRBV5-1 and TRBJ1-1): KAGVTQTPRYLIKTRGQQVTLSCSPISGHRSVSWYQQTPGQGLQFLFEYFSETQRNKGNFPGRFSGRQFSNSRSEMNVSTLELGDSALYLCASSKTGGETEAFFGQGTRLTVV.

Regarding this clonotype: The conserved phenylalanine or tryptophan normally closing the CDR3 is absent here, so this likely arose from a read error. This chain connects TRBV4-3 to TRBJ2-7; D ambiguous. Per the germline V gene, CDR1 is LGHNA and CDR2 is YSLEER. V was pared by 0 bases and J by 5 bases, with 11 bases between. CDR3 length: 14 amino acids. CDR3 region: CASSQDIRTDEQYY. CDR3 sequence (DNA): TGCGCCAGCAGCCAAGATATTCGGACGGACGAGCAGTACTAC.

With regard to this clonotype: This could be a read error, since a much larger clone is one nucleotide away. This chain uses TRBV2 with TRBJ2-5, with 9 bases identical to TRBD2. V gave up 7 bases and J gave up 4 bases; unmatched junction bases: 4. Germline CDR1 and CDR2: SNHLY and FYNNEI. CDR3 length: 13 residues. The chain's CDR3 is CASKRLAAETQYF. In DNA, the CDR3 is TGTGCCAGCAAACGACTAGCGGCAGAGACCCAGTACTTC.

This clonotype was detected many times. An end of the junction differs from the germline gene, which may be a read error. The chain carries TRBV15 and TRBJ1-4, with 8 bases lining up with TRBD1. Germline CDR1 and CDR2: LNHNV and YYDKDF (reference sequence). The CDR3 sequence is 15 residues long. As DNA, the CDR3 is TGTGCCACCAGCAGGGTCGACAGGGGTAGTGAAAAACTGGTTTTT. Encoded protein: CATSRVDRGSEKLVF.

The rearrangement joins TRBV15 to TRBJ1-5; D not certain. Germline CDR1 and CDR2: LNHNV and YYDKDF (reference sequence). The CDR3 consists of 16 residues. The V end was cut by 1 base, the J end by 0 bases, with 10 bases between. The CDR3 protein is CATSRGGLYSNQPQHF. The CDR3 DNA reads TGTGCCACCAGCAGAGGGGGTCTTTATAGCAATCAGCCCCAGCATTTT.

In its sample, this clonotype was seen many times. A much larger clonotype is one base distant, so this may be a read error. The rearrangement uses TRBV29-1 and TRBJ1-1; no clear D. Trimming left V 1 base short and J 1 base short, with 4 bases between. The germline CDR1 and CDR2 sequences are SQVTM and ANQGSEA. This CDR3 contains 12 residues. The CDR3 nucleotides are TGCAGCGTTGAAGGGTGGAACACTGAAGCTTTCTTT. It codes for CSVEGWNTEAFF. Looking up the rest from reference TRBV29-1 and TRBJ1-1 gives the full variable domain: SAVISQKPSRDICQRGTSLTIQCQVDSQVTMMFWYRQQPGQSLTLIATANQGSEATYESGFVIDKFPISRPNLTFSTLTVSNMSPEDSSIYLCSVEGWNTEAFFGQGTRLTVV.

This clonotype was detected many times. The chain employs TRBV29-1 and TRBJ2-7, with D possibly TRBD1 on 7 matching bases. The V gene's germline CDR1 is SQVTM and CDR2 ANQGSEA. The V end was cut by 5 bases, the J end by 7 bases, with 24 bases between. The CDR3 runs to 15 residues. The CDR3 bases are TGCAGCGTTCTACGGGGGACAGCACGGGCAGGGGAGCAGTACTTC. This translates into CSVLRGTARAGEQYF.

The chain carries TRBV29-1 and TRBJ2-2, with D maybe TRBD2 (6 bases). CDR3 size: 10 residues. Looked up from germline, CDR1 is SQVTM and CDR2 is ANQGSEA. CDR3 in DNA: TGCGGAGGGACGTACGGGGAGCTGTTTTTT. Translating it yields CGGTYGELFF.

In this sample, this clonotype turned up a few times. The chain has TRBV2 and TRBJ2-5; D is unresolved. Trimming stripped 9 bases from V and 7 bases from J, with 6 bases between. This CDR3 contains 9 residues. CDR1 and CDR2 (germline): SNHLY, FYNNEI. The CDR3 DNA reads as TGTGCCAGGGCCGGGACCCAGTACTTC. Protein sequence: CARAGTQYF.

Comments on this clonotype: The junction departs from germline at one end; a sequencing error may be responsible. The chain links TRBV4-1 to TRBJ2-5; the D is unclear. The CDR3 has 12 amino acids. Germline CDR1 is MGHRA and CDR2 is YSYEKL. Written as DNA, the CDR3 is TGCGCCAGCAGCCCACCTCAAGAGGCCCAGTACTTC. It encodes CASSPPQEAQYF.

This clonotype was recorded at least ten times. The chain recombines TRBV10-3 with TRBJ1-3, with a possible D match to TRBD1 (5 bases). The CDR3 loop spans 15 amino acids. Germline CDR1 and CDR2: ENHRY and SYGVKD. V lost 6 bases and J 0 bases, leaving 12 bases between the germline ends. The CDR3 sequence: CAISTGTDSGNTIYF. The CDR3 coding sequence is TGTGCCATCAGCACCGGGACCGACTCTGGAAACACCATATATTTT.

The rearrangement joins TRBV29-1 to TRBJ1-1; D is uncertain. Germline V gene lookup returns CDR1 SQVTM and CDR2 ANQGSEA. Trimming removed 1 base at V and 4 bases at J, with 13 bases between. The CDR3 covers 14 residues. The CDR3 loop reads CSVEVSRPSTEAFF. The CDR3 nucleotides read TGCAGCGTTGAAGTATCACGACCGAGCACTGAAGCTTTCTTT.

The sample holds a few counts of this clonotype. CDR3 in amino acids: CASSLGTNEKLFF. The CDR3 DNA is TGCGCCAGCAGCTTGGGAACTAATGAAAAACTGTTTTTT. The chain links TRBV5-1 to TRBJ1-4; D not certain. V shed 0 bases and J shed 1 base, with 1 base lying between them. Germline values: CDR1 SGHRS, CDR2 YFSETQ. The CDR3 consists of 13 residues. Variable domain in full (rest from reference TRBV5-1 and TRBJ1-4): KAGVTQTPRYLIKTRGQQVTLSCSPISGHRSVSWYQQTPGQGLQFLFEYFSETQRNKGNFPGRFSGRQFSNSRSEMNVSTLELGDSALYLCASSLGTNEKLFFGSGTQLSVL.

This clonotype was picked up many times. The chain couples TRBV15 to TRBJ2-7; possible D gene TRBD2, 5 bases. The germline gives CDR1 LNHNV, CDR2 YYDKDF (reference sequence). V was trimmed by 7 bases and J by 0 bases, leaving 13 bases between them. CDR3 length: 14 amino acids. CDR3 sequence reads: CATTEGSSSYEQYF. The CDR3 DNA sequence: TGTGCCACCACAGAGGGCTCCAGCTCCTACGAGCAGTACTTC.

This chain uses TRBV10-3 with TRBJ2-2; D is unresolved. The ends were cut back, 0 bases at V and 8 bases at J, with 7 bases in the middle. This CDR3 has 13 amino acids. The germline CDR1 and CDR2 sequences are ENHRY and SYGVKD. DNA for the CDR3: TGTGCCATCAGTGAGTCGGAGACAGGGGAGCTGTTTTTT. This sequence encodes CAISESETGELFF.

This clonotype was picked up one time. The genes are TRBV2 and TRBJ2-4; D might be TRBD1 or TRBD2, each matching 5 bases. The CDR3 is 14 amino acids. Germline CDR1 and CDR2: SNHLY and FYNNEI. The CDR3 reads CVTTGQQAKNIQYF. The CDR3 nucleotides are TGTGTCACCACGGGGCAGCAAGCCAAAAACATTCAGTACTTC.

This sequence joins TRBV29-1 and TRBJ1-5; weak D call: TRBD1 (6 bases). Germline lookup yields CDR1 SQVTM and CDR2 ANQGSEA. This CDR3 is 11 amino acids long. V lost 8 bases to trimming and J lost 6 bases, with 11 bases between them. The CDR3 loop is CSLSRGQPQHF. CDR3 nucleotide sequence: TGCAGCTTATCCAGGGGTCAGCCCCAGCATTTT.

V gene TRBV27 combines with J gene TRBJ2-6, with 12 nucleotides matching TRBD1. This CDR3 has 15 amino acids. Germline loops: CDR1 MNHEY, CDR2 SMNVEV (reference sequence). V shed 6 bases and J 5 bases; nucleotides not matched to a gene: 2. CDR3 DNA sequence: TGTGCCAGCAGGGGACAGGGGGCGCGGGCCAACGTCCTGACTTTC. Residues: CASRGQGARANVLTF.

This chain links TRBV2 with TRBJ2-7; D is uncertain. With 5 bases removed from V and 6 bases from J, the gap between germline ends came to 20 bases. Germline CDR1 reads SNHLY; CDR2 reads FYNNEI. This CDR3 has 15 amino acids. DNA of the CDR3: TGTGCCAGCAGTCCCCCGCCAGGCGTCACCTGCGAGCAGTACTTC. Its protein is CASSPPPGVTCEQYF.

This clonotype was observed once. A read error may produce the germline difference seen at one junction end. The DNA of the CDR3 is TGTGCCAGCAGCTTTTACGGGAGCTCCTACGGGCAGTACTTC. It is translated as CASSFYGSSYGQYF. The chain uses TRBV11-2 and TRBJ2-7, with D maybe TRBD2 (6 bases). The CDR3 is 14 residues long. Germline lookup yields CDR1 SGHAT and CDR2 FQNNGV. The whole variable domain, remainder taken from reference TRBV11-2 and TRBJ2-7, is EAGVAQSPRYKIIEKRQSVAFWCNPISGHATLYWYQQILGQGPKLLIQFQNNGVVDDSQLPKDRFSAERLKGVDSTLKIQPAKLEDSAVYLCASSFYGSSYGQYFGPGTRLTVT.

This clonotype came up a few times. This chain connects TRBV7-9 to TRBJ2-7; tentative D call: TRBD2 (6 bases). Germline V lookup: CDR1 SEHNR, CDR2 FQNEAQ (reference sequence). Trimming shortened V by 6 bases and J by 0 bases, and 18 bases separated the two germline ends. The CDR3 runs 16 residues. CDR3 DNA: TGTGCCAGCAGTTTACGCGGGTTCGGGGGCTCCTACGAGCAGTACTTC. Translation: CASSLRGFGGSYEQYF.

Worth noting for this clonotype: A junction boundary mismatches the germline segment, possibly from a read error. The V call is TRBV25-1, the J call TRBJ1-2, with D tentatively TRBD1 (5 bases). The V gene's germline CDR1 is MGHDK and CDR2 SYGVNS. The CDR3 spans 14 residues. The CDR3 here is CASSEIRESYDYTF. In DNA, the CDR3 is TGTGCCAGCAGTGAAATCAGGGAAAGCTATGACTACACCTTC.